Below, one T cell receptor (beta chain) is given with its context. CDR1 is MGHRA, CDR2 YSYEKL, per germline. V was pared by 2 bases and J by 5 bases, with 10 bases between. The CDR3 is 13 amino acids. This record comes from a study of OX40 agonist ivuxolimab in advanced cancers. Only in-frame clones appear in the TCRdb table, and some are missing; sequencing was by immunoSEQ multiplex PCR. The table has tens of thousands of clones, 80% to 90% seen once. The chain recombines TRBV4-1 with TRBJ2-7; D not resolved. The clonotype was recovered from an adult with an advanced solid tumor such as melanoma, head and neck, liver or kidney cancer. The source was CD4+ or CD8+ T cells sorted from blood, collected in a trial of the OX40 agonist ivuxolimab. CDR3 in DNA: TGCGCCAGCAGCCAACCTGCCCTGGACGAGCAGTACTTC. Translated, it gives CASSQPALDEQYF.